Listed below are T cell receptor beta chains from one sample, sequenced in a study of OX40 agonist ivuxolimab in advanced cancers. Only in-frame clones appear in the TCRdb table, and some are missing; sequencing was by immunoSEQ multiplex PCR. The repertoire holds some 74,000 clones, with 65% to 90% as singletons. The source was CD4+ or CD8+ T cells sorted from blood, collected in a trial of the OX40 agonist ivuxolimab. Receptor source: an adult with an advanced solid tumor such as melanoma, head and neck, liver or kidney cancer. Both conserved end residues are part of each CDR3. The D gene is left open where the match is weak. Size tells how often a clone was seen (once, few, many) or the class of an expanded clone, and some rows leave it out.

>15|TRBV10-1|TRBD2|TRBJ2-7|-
CASSASPGLAGWKYF
TGCGCCAGCAGCGCGTCTCCGGGACTAGCGGGATGGAAGTACTTC
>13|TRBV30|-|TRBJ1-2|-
CAWKVLGRVPCTF
TGTGCCTGGAAAGTGTTGGGCAGGGTACCATGTACCTTC
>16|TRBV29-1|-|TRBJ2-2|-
CSVLTLGRSYTGELFF
TGCAGCGTCCTGACATTAGGCAGGAGTTACACCGGGGAGCTGTTTTTT
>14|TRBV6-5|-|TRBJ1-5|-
CASSLQGSNQPQHF
TGTGCCAGCAGTTTACAGGGTAGCAATCAGCCCCAGCATTTT
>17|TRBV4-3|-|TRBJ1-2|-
CASSQDPSFAGINGYTF
TGCGCCAGCAGCCAAGATCCCTCTTTTGCGGGGATTAACGGCTACACCTTC
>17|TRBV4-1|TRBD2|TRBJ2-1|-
CASSQAHRAGAYNEQFF
TGCGCCAGCAGCCAAGCTCATAGGGCGGGGGCCTACAATGAGCAGTTCTTC
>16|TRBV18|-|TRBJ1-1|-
CASSPRGAGGGTEAFF
TGTGCCAGCTCACCACGAGGGGCGGGAGGAGGCACTGAAGCTTTCTTT
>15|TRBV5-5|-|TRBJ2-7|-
CASSLPGVGSYEQYF
TGTGCCAGCAGCTTACCAGGGGTAGGATCCTACGAGCAGTACTTC
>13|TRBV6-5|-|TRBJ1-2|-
CASRRDRNYGYTF
TGTGCCAGCAGACGAGACAGGAACTATGGCTACACCTTC
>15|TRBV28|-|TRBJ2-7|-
CASSTGTASSYEQYF
TGTGCCAGCAGTACCGGGACTGCCAGCTCCTACGAGCAGTACTTC
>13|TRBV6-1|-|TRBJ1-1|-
CASHVTWNTEAFF
TGTGCCAGCCATGTTACGTGGAACACTGAAGCTTTCTTT
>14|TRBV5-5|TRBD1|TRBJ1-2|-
CASSSDRSTYGYTF
TGTGCCAGCAGCTCGGACAGGAGCACCTATGGCTACACCTTC
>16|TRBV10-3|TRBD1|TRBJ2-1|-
CAISIGQGLIDNEQFF
TGTGCCATCAGTATCGGACAGGGATTAATCGACAATGAGCAGTTCTTC
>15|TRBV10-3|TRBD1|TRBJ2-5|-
CAISESDRGGETQYF
TGTGCCATCAGTGAGTCAGACAGGGGGGGAGAGACCCAGTACTTC
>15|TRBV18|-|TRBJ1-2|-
CASSPTGDANYGYTF
TGTGCCAGCTCACCAACTGGGGACGCTAACTATGGCTACACCTTC
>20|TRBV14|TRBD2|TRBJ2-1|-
CASSQWVSDSGTSGYNEQFF
TGTGCCAGCAGCCAATGGGTATCGGACTCCGGGACTAGCGGATACAATGAGCAGTTCTTC
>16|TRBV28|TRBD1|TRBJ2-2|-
CASSLGDSTNTGELFF
TGTGCCAGCAGTTTGGGGGACAGTACGAACACCGGGGAGCTGTTTTTT
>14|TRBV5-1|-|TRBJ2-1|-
CASSLAREGDEQFF
TGCGCCAGCAGCTTGGCCAGAGAGGGGGATGAGCAGTTCTTC
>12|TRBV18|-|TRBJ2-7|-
CASSWGPYEQYF
TGTGCCAGCTCATGGGGCCCCTACGAGCAGTACTTC
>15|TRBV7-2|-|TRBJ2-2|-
CASSTGQLVTGELFF
TGTGCCAGCAGCACCGGACAGCTAGTCACCGGGGAGCTGTTTTTT
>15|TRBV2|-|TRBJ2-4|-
CASSGRGPAKNIQYF
TGTGCCAGCAGTGGACGGGGGCCCGCCAAAAACATTCAGTACTTC
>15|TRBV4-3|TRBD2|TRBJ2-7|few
CASSPLAGGRYEQYF
TGCGCCAGCAGCCCGTTGGCGGGAGGAAGGTACGAGCAGTACTTC
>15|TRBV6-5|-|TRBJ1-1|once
CASSYGYGLNTEAFF
TGTGCCAGCAGTTACGGGTATGGGCTCAACACTGAAGCTTTCTTT
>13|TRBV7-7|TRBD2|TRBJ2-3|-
CASSRGDADTQYF
TGTGCCAGCAGCCGGGGGGACGCAGATACGCAGTATTTT
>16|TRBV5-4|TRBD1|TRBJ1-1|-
CASSLRDRGRDTEAFF
TGTGCCAGCAGCCTTAGGGACAGGGGGCGGGACACTGAAGCTTTCTTT
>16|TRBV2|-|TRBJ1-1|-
CASSKPGTAMNTEAFF
TGTGCCAGCAGCAAACCCGGGACGGCCATGAACACTGAAGCTTTCTTT
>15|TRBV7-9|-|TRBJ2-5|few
CASSFPRRIGETQYF
TGTGCCAGCAGCTTCCCCCGCCGGATCGGGGAGACCCAGTACTTC
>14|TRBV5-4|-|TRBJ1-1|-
CASIRDNMNTEAFF
TGTGCCAGCATTCGGGACAACATGAACACTGAAGCTTTCTTT
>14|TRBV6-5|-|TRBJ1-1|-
CASSDLSRNTEAFF
TGTGCCAGCAGTGATCTTAGTCGGAACACTGAAGCTTTCTTT
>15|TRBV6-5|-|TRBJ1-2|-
CASSYPAGSNYGYTF
TGTGCCAGCAGTTACCCGGCGGGTTCTAACTATGGCTACACCTTC
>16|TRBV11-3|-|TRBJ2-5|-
CASSSRWREYQETQYF
TGTGCCAGCAGCTCCAGATGGAGGGAGTACCAAGAGACCCAGTACTTC
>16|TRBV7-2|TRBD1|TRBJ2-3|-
CASSLGGGRGPDTQYF
TGTGCCAGCAGCTTAGGAGGGGGCAGGGGACCAGATACGCAGTATTTT
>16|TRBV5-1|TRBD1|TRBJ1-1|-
CASSPGQGSLNTEAFF
TGCGCCAGCAGCCCTGGACAGGGGTCTCTGAACACTGAAGCTTTCTTT
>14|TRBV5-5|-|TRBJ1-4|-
CASSSWLGNEKLFF
TGTGCCAGCAGCTCTTGGCTCGGTAATGAAAAACTGTTTTTT
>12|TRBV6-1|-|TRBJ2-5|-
CASQGSQETQYF
TGTGCCAGCCAAGGCAGTCAAGAGACCCAGTACTTC
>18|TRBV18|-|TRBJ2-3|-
CASSPPRVQGTSTDTQYF
TGTGCCAGCTCACCACCCCGAGTTCAGGGCACTAGCACAGATACGCAGTATTTT
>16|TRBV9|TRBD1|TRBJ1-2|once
CASSVDSHGTDYGYTF
TGTGCCAGCAGCGTAGATTCTCATGGGACAGACTATGGCTACACCTTC
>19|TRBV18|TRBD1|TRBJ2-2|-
CASSPRLVWDRGLSGELFF
TGTGCCAGCTCACCACGGCTCGTTTGGGACAGGGGACTTAGCGGGGAGCTGTTTTTT
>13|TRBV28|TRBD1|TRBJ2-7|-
CAALDRGAYEQYF
TGTGCCGCGTTAGACAGGGGGGCTTACGAGCAGTACTTC
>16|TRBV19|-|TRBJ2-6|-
CASSDWGASGANVLTF
TGTGCCAGTAGTGATTGGGGAGCCTCTGGGGCCAACGTCCTGACTTTC